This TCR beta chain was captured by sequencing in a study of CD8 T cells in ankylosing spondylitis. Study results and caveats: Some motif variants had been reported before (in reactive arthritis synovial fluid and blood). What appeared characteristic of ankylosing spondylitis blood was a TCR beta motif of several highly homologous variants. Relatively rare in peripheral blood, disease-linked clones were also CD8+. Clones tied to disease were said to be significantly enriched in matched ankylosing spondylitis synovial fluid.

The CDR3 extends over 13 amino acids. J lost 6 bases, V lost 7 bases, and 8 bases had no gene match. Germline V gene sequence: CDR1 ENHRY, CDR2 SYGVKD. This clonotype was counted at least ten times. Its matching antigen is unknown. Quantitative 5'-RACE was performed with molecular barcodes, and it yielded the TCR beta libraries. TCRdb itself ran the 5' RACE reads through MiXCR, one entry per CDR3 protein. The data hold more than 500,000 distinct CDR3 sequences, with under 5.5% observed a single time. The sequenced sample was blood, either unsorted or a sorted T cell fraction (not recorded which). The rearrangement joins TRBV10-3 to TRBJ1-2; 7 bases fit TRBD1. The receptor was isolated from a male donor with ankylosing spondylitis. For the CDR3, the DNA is TGTGCCATCACCCAGACAGGGCTACATGGCTACACCTTC. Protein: CAITQTGLHGYTF.